The clone carrying this T cell receptor beta chain showed up just a few times. Antigen: not known. RNA transcripts yielded amplified TCR beta CDR3 regions. The primer set for the first-round RT-PCR of the TCR CDR3 was HTBI. Via MiXCR, TCRdb re-called the multiplex PCR reads, giving one row per CDR3 protein. This repertoire shows nearly 750,000 distinct CDR3 sequences, roughly a third found once; its top ten account for 31%. Hyperthyroidism was newly diagnosed in patients aged 18 to 65 (duration under 2 months). Diagnoses were made from clinical symptoms, serum measures (thyroxine and TRAb), thyroid ultrasound and orbital computed tomography. PBMCs were sourced from 9 to 10 ml fresh peripheral blood. The source of the sample is a study of T cells in Graves' hyperthyroidism and ophthalmopathy. Looked up from germline, CDR1 is LGHNA and CDR2 is YSLEER. The length of the CDR3 is 13 residues. Trimming removed 4 bases at V and 4 bases at J, with 10 bases between.

Regarding the study as a whole: Blood shared most expanded thyroid clonotypes above 0.001.

This clonotype originated in a woman in her thirties or forties with Graves' hyperthyroidism. The sequencing sample was made of blood. The genes are TRBV4-3 and TRBJ2-5; D not resolved. This CDR3 is CASSRNPGETQYF. The CDR3 DNA reads TGCGCCAGCAGCCGGAACCCCGGAGAGACCCAGTACTTC.